The 19 T cell receptor beta chains listed next were all sequenced from one sample in a study of blood T cell repertoires in COVID-19. Sequenced by immunoSEQ multiplex PCR; TCRdb stores in-frame clones only, minus some. The sample has tens of thousands of clones; about 87% are singletons. The sample was peripheral blood. The receptors originated from a human donor with active COVID-19. The donor label of this sample is uncertain.

The J gene is TRBJ2-1, the V gene TRBV9, with TRBD1 matching over 7 bases. V was pared by 0 bases and J by 7 bases, with 7 bases of the junction left unmatched. The germline V gene encodes CDR1 SGDLS and CDR2 YYNGEE. The CDR3 length is 15 residues. CDR3 sequence (DNA): TGTGCCAGCAGCGTAGAGAGGGGGCAGCTAAATGAGCAGTTCTTC. This gives the protein CASSVERGQLNEQFF.

This rearrangement joins TRBV5-1 to TRBJ1-5; no definite D call. Germline CDR1 SGHRS, CDR2 YFSETQ. V was pared by 1 base and J by 4 bases, with 6 bases between. The CDR3 totals 13 residues. The DNA for the CDR3 is TGCGCCAGCAGCTTGCTAGGAAATCAGCCCCAGCATTTT. Amino acid sequence: CASSLLGNQPQHF.

CDR3 DNA sequence: TGTGCCAGCAGTAACTTAGGAGGGTACGAGCAGTACTTC. This translates into CASSNLGGYEQYF. J is TRBJ2-7 and V is TRBV6-5, with TRBD2 as a possible D gene (6 bases). V gave up 5 bases and J gave up 4 bases, with 12 bases separating them. The CDR3 runs to 13 residues. Looked up from germline, CDR1 is MNHEY and CDR2 is SVGAGI.

Comments on this clone: The sample carries other DNA sequences with the same CDR3. This chain connects TRBV28 to TRBJ1-1; D gene unclear. From germline, CDR1 is MDHEN and CDR2 SYDVKM. Trimming removed 6 bases at V and 0 bases at J, with 5 bases between. This CDR3 contains 12 residues. The CDR3 DNA reads TGTGCCAGCAGGTCATTGAACACTGAAGCTTTCTTT. This sequence encodes CASRSLNTEAFF. Full variable domain (rest looked up from reference TRBV28 and TRBJ1-1): DVKVTQSSRYLVKRTGEKVFLECVQDMDHENMFWYRQDPGLGLRLIYFSYDVKMKEKGDIPEGYSVSREKKERFSLILESASTNQTSMYLCASRSLNTEAFFGQGTRLTVV.

The chain combines TRBV4-1 with TRBJ2-2; 10 bases map to TRBD2. CDR3 size: 16 residues. V trimming: 0 bases; J trimming: 6 bases; junction bases outside the gene matches: 4. Germline CDR1 MGHRA, CDR2 YSYEKL. The CDR3 loop is CASSQDGLAGAGELFF. CDR3 DNA sequence: TGCGCCAGCAGCCAAGATGGTCTAGCGGGGGCCGGGGAGCTGTTTTTT.

This chain joins TRBV27 and TRBJ2-3; 11 bases match TRBD2. Germline-derived CDR1 and CDR2 are MNHEY and SMNVEV (reference sequence). The CDR3 sequence is 15 residues long. The V segment lost 5 bases and the J segment 9 bases; nucleotides outside the gene matches: 10. The CDR3 nucleotides are TGTGCCAGCAGTGTTGTAGCGGGGGGGGCGCGGACGCAGTATTTT. Protein product: CASSVVAGGARTQYF.

Worth noting for this clone: At one boundary the junction diverges from the germline segment, which might be a read error. The rearrangement uses TRBV5-1 and TRBJ1-1, with no clear D. Per germline, CDR1 SGHRS and CDR2 YFSETQ. The CDR3 covers 16 residues. The CDR3 here is CASSLDLDHGNAEAFF. The CDR3 DNA sequence: TGCGCCAGCAGCTTGGACCTCGACCACGGGAACGCTGAAGCTTTCTTT.

This clone appeared a few times. The V and J genes are TRBV12-3 or TRBV12-4 and TRBJ1-2; TRBD1 is a possible D gene (6 bases). V was shortened by 8 bases and J by 4 bases, with 11 bases between the two germline ends. CDR3 length: 12 amino acids. The CDR3 is CASGGRAYGYTF. For the CDR3, the DNA is TGTGCCAGCGGGGGCAGGGCCTATGGCTACACCTTC.

The chain joins TRBV7-2 to TRBJ1-2, with 8 bases lining up with TRBD1. Germline CDR1 reads SGHTA; CDR2 reads FQGNSA. The V gene end was trimmed by 5 bases and the J gene end by 3 bases; junction bases not matched to a gene: 2. The CDR3 totals 13 residues. This chain's CDR3 is CASSPDRDYGYTF. CDR3 coding DNA: TGTGCCAGCAGCCCGGACAGGGACTATGGCTACACCTTC.

The chain uses TRBV19 and TRBJ2-3, with TRBD2 matching 8 bases. This CDR3 region has 16 residues. Germline V gene data show CDR1 as LNHDA and CDR2 as SQIVND (reference sequence). J was trimmed by 0 bases and V by 4 bases; bases with no gene match: 6. The chain's CDR3 is CASSSPSSGSTDTQYF. DNA for the CDR3: TGTGCCAGTAGTAGCCCTTCTAGCGGGAGCACAGATACGCAGTATTTT.

The chain is built from TRBV1 and TRBJ1-2. TRBV1 is classified as a pseudogene. The CDR3 length is 14 residues. The CDR3 is CTSSPRGFHYGYTF. The CDR3 coding sequence is TGCACCAGCAGCCCCCGGGGTTTTCACTATGGCTACACCTTC.

The V and J genes are TRBV7-6 and TRBJ2-6; a possible D gene is TRBD1 (6 bases). CDR3 length equals 16 residues. Between the trimmed V and J ends, which lost 5 bases and 2 bases, there was a span of 13 bases. Germline values: CDR1 SGHVS, CDR2 FNYEAQ. The CDR3 nucleotides are TGTGCCAGCAGCAAACAGGGAACTACTGGGGCCAACGTCCTGACTTTC. It specifies CASSKQGTTGANVLTF.

V and J are TRBV14 and TRBJ2-7; D is possibly TRBD2 (7 bases). Germline lookup yields CDR1 SGHDN and CDR2 FVKESK. The CDR3 sequence is 16 residues long. Trimming took 4 bases from V and 2 from J, leaving 18 bases between them. The CDR3 loop reads CASSPLMRGRTYEQYF. The CDR3 nucleotides read TGTGCCAGCAGCCCACTTATGCGGGGGCGCACCTACGAGCAGTACTTC.

This clone was observed a single time. This rearrangement joins TRBV7-2 to TRBJ1-5; D not resolved. V was cut by 4 bases and J by 5 bases, with 15 bases left in between. The CDR3 covers 15 residues. The germline V gene encodes CDR1 SGHTA and CDR2 FQGNSA. The CDR3: CASSSRGRRDQPQHF. The CDR3 DNA reads TGTGCCAGCAGCTCAAGAGGCAGGAGGGATCAGCCCCAGCATTTT.

The rearrangement uses TRBV28 and TRBJ2-1, with 9 nucleotides matching TRBD2. After removal of 3 bases from V and 4 bases from J, the junction contained 13 bases not matched to a gene. This CDR3 is 18 amino acids long. Germline loops: CDR1 MDHEN, CDR2 SYDVKM. The CDR3 region is CASSLPRGGSGVYNEQFF. For the CDR3, the DNA is TGTGCCAGCAGTTTGCCGCGGGGGGGGAGCGGGGTATACAATGAGCAGTTCTTC.

This clone occurred a few times. This chain links TRBV7-3 with TRBJ1-1; 7 bases match TRBD1. This CDR3 has 13 amino acids. Trimming cost V 5 bases and J 4 bases; bases outside gene matches: 4. Germline V CDR1 and CDR2: SGHTA, FQGTGA. CDR3 residues: CASSTGVITEAFF. The CDR3 DNA reads TGTGCCAGCAGCACAGGGGTAATCACTGAAGCTTTCTTT.

J is TRBJ2-7 and V is TRBV11-2, with 7 positions matching TRBD2. The length of the CDR3 is 15 residues. V lost 0 bases to trimming and J lost 3 bases; unmatched junction nucleotides: 5. CDR1 SGHAT and CDR2 FQNNGV come from the germline V gene. CDR3 residues: CASSLDALAIYEQYF. The CDR3 nucleotides are TGTGCCAGCAGCTTAGATGCACTAGCGATCTACGAGCAGTACTTC.

V usage is TRBV5-4 and J usage is TRBJ1-6; D gene ambiguous. Per germline, CDR1 SGHNT and CDR2 YYREEE (reference sequence). The CDR3 loop spans 15 amino acids. V lost 3 bases to trimming and J lost 8 bases, with 15 bases between them. The CDR3 DNA is TGTGCCAGCAGCTCGGGCCCTCCGAGGGATTCACCCCTCCACTTT. The encoded protein is CASSSGPPRDSPLHF.

This chain joins TRBV7-9 and TRBJ1-2; maybe TRBD1 (5 bases). V lost 5 bases to trimming and J lost 4 bases, with 17 bases between them. This CDR3 spans 15 amino acids. From germline, CDR1 is SEHNR and CDR2 FQNEAQ (reference sequence). CDR3 nucleotides: TGTGCCAGCAGCAAGCAGACAGCTATCATCTATGGCTACACCTTC. Its translation is CASSKQTAIIYGYTF. Full variable domain (outside the CDR3, taken from reference TRBV7-9 and TRBJ1-2): DTGVSQNPRHKITKRGQNVTFRCDPISEHNRLYWYRQTLGQGPEFLTYFQNEAQLEKSRLLSDRFSAERPKGSFSTLEIQRTEQGDSAMYLCASSKQTAIIYGYTFGSGTRLTVV.